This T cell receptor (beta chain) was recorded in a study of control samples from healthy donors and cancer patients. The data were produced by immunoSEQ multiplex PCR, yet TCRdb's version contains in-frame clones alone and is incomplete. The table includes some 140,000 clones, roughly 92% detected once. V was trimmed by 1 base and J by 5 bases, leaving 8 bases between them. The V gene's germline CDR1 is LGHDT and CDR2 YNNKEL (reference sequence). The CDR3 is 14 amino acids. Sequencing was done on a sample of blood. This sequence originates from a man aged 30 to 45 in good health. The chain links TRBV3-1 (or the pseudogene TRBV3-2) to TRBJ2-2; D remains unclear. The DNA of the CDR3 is TGTGCCAGCAGCCAAGTTCTTAGAACCGGGGAGCTGTTTTTT. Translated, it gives CASSQVLRTGELFF.